Listed here are 30 T cell receptor beta chains from one sample, sequenced in a study of T cell clones after liver transplantation (dated by TCRdb to about 2019). The library relied on the immunoSEQ multiplex PCR assay. TCRdb's version of the immuneACCESS table is confined to in-frame rearrangements and falls short of the full clone set. An unresolved V gene accounts for under half of the shortfall where checked; the remainder is of unknown origin. This sample holds 77,000 or so clones; approximately 80% were observed only once. The biggest ten clones account for 0.65% to 0.85% of the sample. The sequenced sample was CD4+ T cells from blood, obtained 12 months after liver transplant. These receptors originate from a human patient who received a liver transplant. Some T cells may originate with the graft donor following a transplant.

The genes are TRBV2 and TRBJ2-7; TRBD1 matches 10 bases. Germline loops: CDR1 SNHLY, CDR2 FYNNEI. The J segment lost 4 bases and the V segment lost 6 bases, leaving 6 bases of the junction unmatched. The CDR3 runs 14 residues. The CDR3 sequence is CASSFDRGRYEQYF. CDR3 bases: TGTGCCAGCAGCTTCGACAGGGGGCGGTACGAGCAGTACTTC.

The chain carries TRBV29-1 and TRBJ1-1; maybe TRBD1 (5 bases). Trimming removed 6 bases from V and 0 bases from J, with 23 bases in between. This CDR3 comprises 17 residues. Germline CDR1 is SQVTM and CDR2 is ANQGSEA. CDR3 nucleotide sequence: TGCAGCGTAGGCGCACAGGCAGGAACAGGTTTGAACACTGAAGCTTTCTTT. The encoded protein is CSVGAQAGTGLNTEAFF.

The rearrangement joins TRBV4-1 to TRBJ2-3; D unresolved. With 1 base removed from V and 3 bases from J, the gap between germline ends came to 8 bases. The germline CDR1 and CDR2 sequences are MGHRA and YSYEKL. The length of the CDR3 is 14 residues. The chain's CDR3 is CASSQGRATDTQYF. The DNA of the CDR3 is TGCGCCAGCAGCCAAGGTCGAGCGACAGATACGCAGTATTTT.

This sequence joins TRBV6-5 and TRBJ1-4, with D tentatively TRBD1 (6 bases). In germline, CDR1 is MNHEY, CDR2 SVGAGI. The CDR3 totals 14 residues. V dropped 4 bases and J dropped 6 bases, with 12 bases sitting between them. In DNA form, the CDR3 reads TGTGCCAGCAGTTCTTGGACAGCCGATGAAAAACTGTTTTTT. It encodes CASSSWTADEKLFF.

The V and J genes are TRBV7-2 and TRBJ2-1; 12 positions match TRBD2. V trimming: 5 bases; J trimming: 3 bases; junction bases outside the gene matches: 5. Germline V gene lookup returns CDR1 SGHTA and CDR2 FQGNSA. The CDR3 has 16 residues. The CDR3 here is CASSPRLAGDYNEQFF. The CDR3 nucleotides read TGTGCCAGCAGCCCCCGACTAGCGGGAGACTACAATGAGCAGTTCTTC.

V and J are TRBV4-1 and TRBJ2-7; no clear D. Germline lookup yields CDR1 MGHRA and CDR2 YSYEKL. The germline V and J ends were trimmed by 0 bases and 0 bases, with 12 bases remaining between them. CDR3 length: 16 residues. In DNA form, the CDR3 reads TGCGCCAGCAGCCAAGATCGGAGTATAGGCTCCTACGAGCAGTACTTC. It translates to CASSQDRSIGSYEQYF.

The CDR3 sequence: CASSPSGDQETQYF. The CDR3 DNA reads TGTGCCAGCAGCCCGTCGGGTGACCAAGAGACCCAGTACTTC. The rearrangement links TRBV5-6 to TRBJ2-5; D is unclear. This CDR3 contains 14 residues. V lost 4 bases to trimming and J lost 0 bases, with 10 bases between them. The germline V gene has CDR1 SGHDT and CDR2 YYEEEE.

The rearrangement links TRBV7-2 to TRBJ2-2, with D hard to call. Germline assignment: CDR1 SGHTA and CDR2 FQGNSA. V dropped 0 bases and J dropped 5 bases, with 10 bases sitting between them. The CDR3 totals 15 residues. The DNA for the CDR3 is TGTGCCAGCAGCTTAGCGATGGGGTGGACCGGGGAGCTGTTTTTT. Translating gives CASSLAMGWTGELFF. Combining the CDR3 with reference TRBV7-2 and TRBJ2-2 gives the whole variable domain GAGVSQSPSNKVTEKGKDVELRCDPISGHTALYWYRQSLGQGLEFLIYFQGNSAPDKSGLPSDRFSAERTGGSVSTLTIQRTQQEDSAVYLCASSLAMGWTGELFFGEGSRLTVL.

The chain couples TRBV2 to TRBJ2-1; D unclear. The CDR3 loop spans 15 amino acids. The germline V gene encodes CDR1 SNHLY and CDR2 FYNNEI. The V end was cut by 2 bases, the J end by 7 bases, with 15 bases between. The CDR3 loop is CASSEQSGLLNEQFF. The CDR3 bases are TGTGCCAGCAGTGAACAGTCAGGCCTTTTAAATGAGCAGTTCTTC.

The CDR3 DNA reads as TGTGCCAGCAGTTCCATCCGACAGGAGAGGTATGGCTACACCTTC. This encodes CASSSIRQERYGYTF. The rearrangement uses TRBV28 and TRBJ1-2; D is perhaps TRBD1 (6 bases). Deletions cut 4 bases from V and 5 bases from J, with 17 bases between. The CDR3 loop spans 15 amino acids. Germline V gene lookup returns CDR1 MDHEN and CDR2 SYDVKM.

The chain joins TRBV7-2 to TRBJ1-2; D remains unclear. The germline V and J ends were trimmed by 1 base and 2 bases, with 14 bases remaining between them. The CDR3 is 16 amino acids. Looked up from germline, CDR1 is SGHTA and CDR2 is FQGNSA. The CDR3 loop reads CASSLDYIQINYGYTF. The CDR3 DNA follows: TGTGCCAGCAGCTTAGACTATATCCAGATAAACTATGGCTACACCTTC.

CDR3 region: CATSRDSTTNEKLFF. The CDR3 DNA reads as TGTGCCACCAGCAGAGATTCAACAACTAATGAAAAACTGTTTTTT. The chain carries TRBV15 and TRBJ1-4; unclear D gene. Germline CDR1 and CDR2: LNHNV and YYDKDF (reference sequence). The CDR3 runs to 15 residues. V dropped 0 bases and J dropped 0 bases, with 5 bases sitting between them.

J is TRBJ2-7 and V is TRBV5-1; 10 nucleotides align to TRBD2. The germline gives CDR1 SGHRS, CDR2 YFSETQ. This CDR3 region has 14 residues. Losses at the gene ends were 4 bases for V and 2 bases for J; bases not matched to a gene: 3. CDR3 sequence: CASSPLAGTYEQYF. The CDR3 DNA follows: TGCGCCAGCAGCCCACTAGCGGGAACCTACGAGCAGTACTTC.

The chain employs TRBV5-1 and TRBJ2-3; 13 bases match TRBD2. Germline CDR1 SGHRS, CDR2 YFSETQ. Trimming took 4 bases from V and 2 from J; bases not matched to a gene: 4. The CDR3 runs 16 residues. The CDR3 sequence: CASSQGLAGATDTQYF. CDR3 nucleotides: TGCGCCAGCAGCCAAGGACTAGCGGGAGCCACAGATACGCAGTATTTT.

This clone was detected only a few times. The rearrangement links TRBV6-1 to TRBJ1-1; 9 bases fit TRBD1. Trimming removed 6 bases from V and 5 bases from J; junction bases left unmatched: 7. This CDR3 spans 14 amino acids. Germline V lookup: CDR1 MNHNS, CDR2 SASEGT. The DNA of the CDR3 is TGTGCCAGCAGCGTACAGGGGGCGCCTACTGAAGCTTTCTTT. Translation gives CASSVQGAPTEAFF.

V is TRBV6-5 and J is TRBJ2-1; 7 nucleotides align to TRBD1. V shed 6 bases and J 7 bases; nucleotides not matched to a gene: 9. CDR3 length: 14 residues. From germline, CDR1 is MNHEY and CDR2 SVGAGI. DNA of the CDR3: TGTGCCAGCAGCCTTGACAGGGTAAGGAATGAGCAGTTCTTC. The encoded protein is CASSLDRVRNEQFF.

The rearrangement links TRBV19 to TRBJ1-2; TRBD1 is a possible D gene (5 bases). Trimming took off 4 bases at V and 2 bases at J, with 14 bases between the two ends. Germline CDR1 LNHDA, CDR2 SQIVND (reference sequence). The length of the CDR3 is 15 residues. In DNA, the CDR3 is TGTGCCAGTAGTACCCCTTTATCAGGGAACTATGGCTACACCTTC. The encoded protein is CASSTPLSGNYGYTF. The whole variable domain, remainder taken from reference TRBV19 and TRBJ1-2, is DGGITQSPKYLFRKEGQNVTLSCEQNLNHDAMYWYRQDPGQGLRLIYYSQIVNDFQKGDIAEGYSVSREKKESFPLTVTSAQKNPTAFYLCASSTPLSGNYGYTFGSGTRLTVV.

The J gene is TRBJ1-5, the V gene TRBV7-2; D perhaps matches TRBD1 (6 bases). CDR1 and CDR2 (germline): SGHTA, FQGNSA. Trimming left V 7 bases short and J 4 bases short, with 17 bases between. The CDR3 sequence is 15 residues long. Written as DNA, the CDR3 is TGTGCCAGCACCAAACTAGGACAGACTAATCAGCCCCAGCATTTT. It translates to CASTKLGQTNQPQHF.

The CDR3 nucleotides are TGCACCAGCAGCTGGAAACTAGCGGGAGCCGCAGATACGCAGTATTTT. Amino acids: CTSSWKLAGAADTQYF. The rearrangement joins TRBV1 to TRBJ2-3; the table calls TRBD2, which could not be checked here. TRBV1 is termed a pseudogene. This CDR3 region has 16 residues.

The V call is TRBV5-6, the J call TRBJ2-7; D is perhaps TRBD1 or TRBD2 (5 bases each). The germline V and J ends were trimmed by 4 bases and 1 base, with 12 bases remaining between them. The CDR3 is made up of 14 amino acids. The germline gives CDR1 SGHDT, CDR2 YYEEEE. The CDR3 coding sequence is TGTGCCAGCAGCCCCGGGGCGGGTTCCTACGAGCAGTACTTC. Amino acids: CASSPGAGSYEQYF.

The chain joins TRBV4-1 to TRBJ2-5; 9 bases align to TRBD2. The V segment lost 4 bases and the J segment 5 bases; nucleotides outside the gene matches: 14. Germline-derived CDR1 and CDR2 are MGHRA and YSYEKL. This CDR3 has 17 amino acids. CDR3 residues: CASSRGVASGIMETQYF. In nucleotides, the CDR3 is TGCGCCAGCAGCCGAGGGGTCGCTAGCGGGATCATGGAGACCCAGTACTTC.

The rearrangement links TRBV7-9 to TRBJ1-1, with D hard to call. Trimming pared 0 bases from V and 4 bases from J, leaving 6 bases between. The V gene's germline CDR1 is SEHNR and CDR2 FQNEAQ (reference sequence). This CDR3 has 13 amino acids. CDR3 sequence: CASSLARVTEAFF. As DNA, the CDR3 is TGTGCCAGCAGCTTAGCAAGGGTCACTGAAGCTTTCTTT.

The chain has TRBV7-9 and TRBJ2-7; TRBD2 matches at 11 bases. CDR3 length: 14 residues. The germline gives CDR1 SEHNR, CDR2 FQNEAQ (reference sequence). Trimming took 5 bases from V and 7 from J; bases not matched to a gene: 7. CDR3 nucleotides: TGTGCCAGCAGCCAACTAGCGGGAGACGGGGAGCAGTACTTC. Translation gives CASSQLAGDGEQYF.

V and J are TRBV18 and TRBJ1-1; no clear D gene. The CDR3 has 15 residues. V lost 3 bases, J lost 0 bases, and 11 bases lay in between. CDR1 KGHSH and CDR2 LQKENI come from the germline V gene. CDR3: CASSPGQMMNTEAFF. CDR3 bases: TGTGCCAGCTCACCGGGTCAGATGATGAACACTGAAGCTTTCTTT.

The chain couples TRBV7-9 to TRBJ2-2, with 12 bases fitting TRBD2. The trim removed 3 bases at V and 7 bases at J, leaving 6 bases unmatched. CDR3 size: 16 residues. Germline-derived CDR1 and CDR2 are SEHNR and FQNEAQ (reference sequence). CDR3 sequence: CASSFPTSGRGGELFF. CDR3 nucleotide sequence: TGTGCCAGCAGCTTTCCGACTAGCGGGAGAGGCGGGGAGCTGTTTTTT.

The chain couples TRBV30 to TRBJ2-7; no definite D call. V lost 0 bases to trimming and J lost 2 bases, with 8 bases between them. Germline loops: CDR1 GTSNPN, CDR2 SVGIG (reference sequence). The CDR3 has 13 residues. The CDR3 DNA is TGTGCCTGGAGTGTGAGTGAGGCCTACGAGCAGTACTTC. Translation gives CAWSVSEAYEQYF. Full variable domain (outside the CDR3, taken from reference TRBV30 and TRBJ2-7): SQTIHQWPATLVQPVGSPLSLECTVEGTSNPNLYWYRQAAGRGLQLLFYSVGIGQISSEVPQNLSASRPQDRQFILSSKKLLLSDSGFYLCAWSVSEAYEQYFGPGTRLTVT.

The chain has TRBV5-1 and TRBJ1-3; D is perhaps TRBD1 (6 bases). The V end lost 5 bases, the J end lost 3 bases, and 15 bases lay between the germline ends. Germline V lookup: CDR1 SGHRS, CDR2 YFSETQ. This CDR3 is built from 15 residues. CDR3 nucleotides: TGCGCCAGCAGTTTCGGTTCAGGGGATGGAAACACCATATATTTT. Encoded protein: CASSFGSGDGNTIYF.

This chain links TRBV7-9 with TRBJ2-7; no firm D call. This CDR3 has 14 residues. The ends were cut back, 2 bases at V and 6 bases at J, with 14 bases in the middle. Per the germline V gene, CDR1 is SEHNR and CDR2 is FQNEAQ (reference sequence). CDR3 in amino acids: CASSLKIQETEQYF. CDR3 DNA: TGTGCCAGCAGCTTAAAAATTCAGGAAACCGAGCAGTACTTC. Filled out from reference TRBV7-9 and TRBJ2-7, the complete variable domain reads DTGVSQNPRHKITKRGQNVTFRCDPISEHNRLYWYRQTLGQGPEFLTYFQNEAQLEKSRLLSDRFSAERPKGSFSTLEIQRTEQGDSAMYLCASSLKIQETEQYFGPGTRLTVT.

V and J are TRBV28 and TRBJ1-5; D perhaps matches TRBD1 (5 bases). The CDR3 consists of 14 residues. Trimming stripped 5 bases from V and 3 bases from J, with 11 bases between. CDR1 and CDR2 from the germline V gene are MDHEN and SYDVKM. The CDR3 sequence is CASSKGLHNQPQHF. DNA of the CDR3: TGTGCCAGCAGTAAGGGGCTACACAATCAGCCCCAGCATTTT.

The chain has TRBV27 and TRBJ1-2; a weak D match, TRBD1 (5 bases). The V and J ends lost 2 bases and 4 bases respectively, with 14 bases between them. The germline CDR1 and CDR2 sequences are MNHEY and SMNVEV (reference sequence). CDR3 length: 15 residues. CDR3 sequence: CASSLGIQALYGYTF. The CDR3 coding sequence is TGTGCCAGCAGTTTAGGGATACAGGCTCTCTATGGCTACACCTTC.